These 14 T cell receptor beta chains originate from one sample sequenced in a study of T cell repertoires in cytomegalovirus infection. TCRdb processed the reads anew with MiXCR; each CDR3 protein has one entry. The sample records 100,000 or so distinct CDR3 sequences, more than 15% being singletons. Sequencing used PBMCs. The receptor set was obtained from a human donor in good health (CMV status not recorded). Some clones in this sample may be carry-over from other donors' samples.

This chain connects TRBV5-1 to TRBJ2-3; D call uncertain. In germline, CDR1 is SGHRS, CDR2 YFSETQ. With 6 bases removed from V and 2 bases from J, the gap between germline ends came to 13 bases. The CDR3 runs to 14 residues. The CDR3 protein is CASKWSPFTDTQYF. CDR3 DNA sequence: TGCGCCAGCAAATGGTCCCCGTTCACAGATACGCAGTATTTT.

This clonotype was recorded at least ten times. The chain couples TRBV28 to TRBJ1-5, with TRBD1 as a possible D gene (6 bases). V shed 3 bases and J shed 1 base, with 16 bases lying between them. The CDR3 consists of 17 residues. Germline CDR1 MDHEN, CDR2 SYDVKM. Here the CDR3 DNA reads TGTGCCAGCAGTTTCTCAGGGGCCCGGAGGAGCAATCAGCCCCAGCATTTT. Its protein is CASSFSGARRSNQPQHF.

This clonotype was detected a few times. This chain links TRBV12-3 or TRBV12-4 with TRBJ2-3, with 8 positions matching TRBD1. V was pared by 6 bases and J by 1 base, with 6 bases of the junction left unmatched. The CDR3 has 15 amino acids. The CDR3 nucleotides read TGTGCCAGCAGCCCTACAGGGGGAGGCACAGATACGCAGTATTTT. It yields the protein CASSPTGGGTDTQYF.

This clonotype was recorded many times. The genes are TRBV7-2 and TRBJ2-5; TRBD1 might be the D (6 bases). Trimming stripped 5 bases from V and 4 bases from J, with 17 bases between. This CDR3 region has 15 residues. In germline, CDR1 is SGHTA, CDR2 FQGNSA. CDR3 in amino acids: CASSTTRGKGETQYF. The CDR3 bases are TGTGCCAGCAGCACCACAAGGGGGAAAGGAGAGACCCAGTACTTC.

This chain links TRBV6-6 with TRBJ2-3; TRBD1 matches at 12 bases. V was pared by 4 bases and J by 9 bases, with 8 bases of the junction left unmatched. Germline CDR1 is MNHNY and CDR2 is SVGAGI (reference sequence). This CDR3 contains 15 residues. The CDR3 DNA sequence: TGTGCCAGCAGTTCGTTGGGACAGGGGGCAGGAACGCAGTATTTT. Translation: CASSSLGQGAGTQYF.

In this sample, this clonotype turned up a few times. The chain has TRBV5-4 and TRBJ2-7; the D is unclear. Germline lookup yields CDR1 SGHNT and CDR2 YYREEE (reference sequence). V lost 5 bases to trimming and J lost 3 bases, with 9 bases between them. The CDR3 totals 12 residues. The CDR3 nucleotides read TGTGCCAGCAGGTCCGACGGCTACGAGCAGTACTTC. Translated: CASRSDGYEQYF.

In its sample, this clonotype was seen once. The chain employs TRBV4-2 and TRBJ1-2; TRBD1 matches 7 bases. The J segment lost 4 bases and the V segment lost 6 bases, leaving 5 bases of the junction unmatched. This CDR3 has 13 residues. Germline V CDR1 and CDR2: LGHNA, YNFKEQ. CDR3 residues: CASSFEGAYGYTF. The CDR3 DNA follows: TGTGCCAGCAGTTTTGAGGGGGCCTATGGCTACACCTTC.

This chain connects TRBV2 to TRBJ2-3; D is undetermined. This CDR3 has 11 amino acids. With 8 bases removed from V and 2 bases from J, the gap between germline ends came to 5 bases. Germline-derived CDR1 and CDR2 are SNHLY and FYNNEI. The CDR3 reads CASAYTDTQYF. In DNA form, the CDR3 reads TGTGCCAGCGCCTACACAGATACGCAGTATTTT.

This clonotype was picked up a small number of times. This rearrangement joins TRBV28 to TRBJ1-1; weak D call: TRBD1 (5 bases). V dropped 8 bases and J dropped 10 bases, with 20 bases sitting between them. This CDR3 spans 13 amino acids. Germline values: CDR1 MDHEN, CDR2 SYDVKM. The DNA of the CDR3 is TGTGCCAGCCCCAATTGGGGGGATGAGATAGCTTTCTTT. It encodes CASPNWGDEIAFF.

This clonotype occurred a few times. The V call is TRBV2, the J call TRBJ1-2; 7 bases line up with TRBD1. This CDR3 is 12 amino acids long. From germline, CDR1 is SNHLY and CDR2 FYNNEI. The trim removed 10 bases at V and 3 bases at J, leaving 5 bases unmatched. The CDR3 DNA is TGTGCCATCCAGGGGGATTACTATGGCTACACCTTC. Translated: CAIQGDYYGYTF. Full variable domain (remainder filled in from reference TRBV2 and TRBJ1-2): EPEVTQTPSHQVTQMGQEVILRCVPISNHLYFYWYRQILGQKVEFLVSFYNNEISEKSEIFDDQFSVERPDGSNFTLKIRSTKLEDSAMYFCAIQGDYYGYTFGSGTRLTVV.

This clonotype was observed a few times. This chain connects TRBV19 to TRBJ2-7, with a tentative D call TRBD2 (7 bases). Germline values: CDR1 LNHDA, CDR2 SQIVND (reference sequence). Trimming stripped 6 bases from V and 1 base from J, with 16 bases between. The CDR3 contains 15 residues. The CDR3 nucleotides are TGTGCCAGTAGCGGCGGGGGCGTAGCTTCCTACGAGCAGTACTTC. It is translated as CASSGGGVASYEQYF.

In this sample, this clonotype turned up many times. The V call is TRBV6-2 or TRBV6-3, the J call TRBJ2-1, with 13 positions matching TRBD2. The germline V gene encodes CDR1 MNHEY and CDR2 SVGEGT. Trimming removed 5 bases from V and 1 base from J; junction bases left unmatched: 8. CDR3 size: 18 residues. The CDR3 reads CASSPGTSGDISYNEQFF. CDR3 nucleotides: TGTGCCAGCAGTCCCGGGACTAGCGGGGATATATCCTACAATGAGCAGTTCTTC.

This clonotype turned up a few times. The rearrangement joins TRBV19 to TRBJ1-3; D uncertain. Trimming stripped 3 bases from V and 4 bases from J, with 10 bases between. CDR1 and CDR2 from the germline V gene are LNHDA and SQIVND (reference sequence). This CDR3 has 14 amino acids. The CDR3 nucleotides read TGTGCCAGTAGTATTTCCCCTGGGGGAAACACCATATATTTT. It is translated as CASSISPGGNTIYF.

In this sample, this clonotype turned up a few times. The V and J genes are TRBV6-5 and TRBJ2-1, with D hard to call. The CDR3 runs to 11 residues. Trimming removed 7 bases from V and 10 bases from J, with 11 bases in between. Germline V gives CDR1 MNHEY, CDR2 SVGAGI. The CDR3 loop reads CASNEAGEQFF. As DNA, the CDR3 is TGTGCCAGCAACGAAGCAGGAGAGCAGTTCTTC.